One and the same sample provided the 7 T cell receptor beta chains below, sequenced in a study of blood T cell repertoires in COVID-19. Assay: immunoSEQ multiplex PCR; the TCRdb copy retains only in-frame clones and omits some. The data contain approximately 260,000 clones, about 85% of them singletons. Sample: PBMCs or T cells enriched from blood (not recorded which). The receptors shown here come from a woman aged 50 to 60 who had been exposed to COVID-19.

This clone was found once. The genes are TRBV7-8 and TRBJ2-7; TRBD1 aligns across 9 bases. V gave up 5 bases and J gave up 5 bases; unmatched junction bases: 10. The CDR3 extends over 15 amino acids. Germline CDR1 and CDR2: SGHVS and FQNEAQ. The CDR3 loop is CASSKQGAVGDEQYF. Here the CDR3 DNA reads TGTGCCAGCAGCAAACAGGGGGCGGTGGGGGACGAGCAGTACTTC.

V is TRBV19 and J is TRBJ1-2, with D perhaps matching TRBD1 (5 bases). The CDR3 sequence is 13 residues long. Between the trimmed V and J ends, which lost 5 bases and 2 bases, there was a span of 9 bases. Germline V gene sequence: CDR1 LNHDA, CDR2 SQIVND (reference sequence). This CDR3 reads CASSRNRNYGYTF. CDR3 nucleotides: TGTGCCAGTAGTCGGAACAGGAACTATGGCTACACCTTC.

This rearrangement joins TRBV5-1 to TRBJ1-3; D is unclear. Germline values: CDR1 SGHRS, CDR2 YFSETQ. The V end lost 4 bases, the J end lost 1 base, and 9 bases lay between the germline ends. The CDR3 is 14 amino acids. The CDR3: CASSPSGSGNTIYF. CDR3 coding DNA: TGCGCCAGCAGCCCCTCCGGGTCTGGAAACACCATATATTTT.

The V call is TRBV11-3, the J call TRBJ2-1, with a tentative D call TRBD2 (6 bases). This CDR3 has 14 amino acids. Per the germline V gene, CDR1 is SGHNT and CDR2 is YENEEA. V dropped 5 bases and J dropped 5 bases, with 13 bases sitting between them. In nucleotides, the CDR3 is TGTGCCAGCAGCGGCGGAGGGACGAACAATGAGCAGTTCTTC. This gives the protein CASSGGGTNNEQFF.

A single count supports this clone. The J gene is TRBJ2-7, the V gene TRBV9; perhaps TRBD1 as D (6 bases). Germline V CDR1 and CDR2: SGDLS, YYNGEE. This CDR3 is built from 15 residues. The germline V and J ends were trimmed by 3 bases and 4 bases, with 17 bases remaining between them. The CDR3 reads CASSGHPQGRYEQYF. The CDR3 nucleotides are TGTGCCAGCAGCGGGCACCCGCAGGGGCGTTACGAGCAGTACTTC.

This sequence joins TRBV7-9 and TRBJ1-2, with a possible D match to TRBD1 (5 bases). The CDR3 length is 14 residues. Per germline, CDR1 SEHNR and CDR2 FQNEAQ (reference sequence). Trimming shortened V by 7 bases and J by 6 bases, and 18 bases separated the two germline ends. This chain's CDR3 is CASTVGGVEDGYTF. CDR3 coding DNA: TGTGCCAGCACCGTGGGAGGGGTTGAGGATGGCTACACCTTC.

The rearrangement joins TRBV12-3 or TRBV12-4 to TRBJ1-6, with 8 bases fitting TRBD1. The J segment lost 10 bases and the V segment lost 5 bases, leaving 4 bases of the junction unmatched. The CDR3 runs 13 residues. CDR3 bases: TGTGCCAGCAGTCCCAGGGGGCAATCACCCCTCCACTTT. Its protein is CASSPRGQSPLHF.